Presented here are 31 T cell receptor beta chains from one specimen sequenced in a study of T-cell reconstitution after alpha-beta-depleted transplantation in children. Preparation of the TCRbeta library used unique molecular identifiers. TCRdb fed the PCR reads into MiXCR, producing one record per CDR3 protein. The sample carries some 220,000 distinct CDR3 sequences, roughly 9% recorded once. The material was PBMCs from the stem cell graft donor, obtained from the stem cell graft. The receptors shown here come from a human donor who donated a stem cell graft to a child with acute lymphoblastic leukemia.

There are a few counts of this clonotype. The CDR3 spells CASSYQPPVAQYF. The CDR3 coding sequence is TGCGCCAGCAGCTATCAGCCGCCGGTCGCGCAGTATTTT. This chain connects TRBV5-1 to TRBJ2-3, with unresolved D. V was cut by 3 bases and J by 10 bases, with 15 bases left in between. CDR1 is SGHRS, CDR2 YFSETQ, per germline. The CDR3 totals 13 residues. Full variable domain (remainder filled in from reference TRBV5-1 and TRBJ2-3): KAGVTQTPRYLIKTRGQQVTLSCSPISGHRSVSWYQQTPGQGLQFLFEYFSETQRNKGNFPGRFSGRQFSNSRSEMNVSTLELGDSALYLCASSYQPPVAQYFGPGTRLTVL.

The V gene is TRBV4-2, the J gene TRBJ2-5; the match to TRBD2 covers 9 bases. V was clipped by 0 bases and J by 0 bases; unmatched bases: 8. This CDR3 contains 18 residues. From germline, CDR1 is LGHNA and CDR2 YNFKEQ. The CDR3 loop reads CASSQESSLAGNQETQYF. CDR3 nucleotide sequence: TGTGCCAGCAGCCAAGAGTCCAGCCTAGCGGGGAACCAAGAGACCCAGTACTTC.

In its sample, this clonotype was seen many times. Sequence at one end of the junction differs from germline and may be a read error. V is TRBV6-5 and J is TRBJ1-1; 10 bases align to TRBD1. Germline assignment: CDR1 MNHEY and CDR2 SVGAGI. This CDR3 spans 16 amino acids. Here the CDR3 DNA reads TGTGCCAGCAGTCACTCCGGGACAGGGGTCAGCACTGAAGCTTTCTTT. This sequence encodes CASSHSGTGVSTEAFF.

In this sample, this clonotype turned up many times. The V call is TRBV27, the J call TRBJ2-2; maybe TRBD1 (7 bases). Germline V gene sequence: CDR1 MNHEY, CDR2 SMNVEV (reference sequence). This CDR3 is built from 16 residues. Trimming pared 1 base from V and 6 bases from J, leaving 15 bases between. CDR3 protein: CASSLYGRGVAGELFF. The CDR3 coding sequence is TGTGCCAGCAGTTTATACGGCAGGGGGGTAGCCGGGGAGCTGTTTTTT.

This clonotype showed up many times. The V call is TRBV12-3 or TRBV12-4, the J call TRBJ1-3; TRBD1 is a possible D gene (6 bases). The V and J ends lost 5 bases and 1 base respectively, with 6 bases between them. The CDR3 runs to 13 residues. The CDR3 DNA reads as TGTGCCAGCAGTACAGGGTCTGGAAACACCATATATTTT. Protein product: CASSTGSGNTIYF.

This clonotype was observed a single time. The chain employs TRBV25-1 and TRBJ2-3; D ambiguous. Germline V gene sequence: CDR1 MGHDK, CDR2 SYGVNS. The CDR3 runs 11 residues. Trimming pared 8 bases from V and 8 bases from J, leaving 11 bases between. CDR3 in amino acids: CASSSTSTQYF. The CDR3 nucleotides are TGTGCCAGCTCTTCAACCAGTACGCAGTATTTT.

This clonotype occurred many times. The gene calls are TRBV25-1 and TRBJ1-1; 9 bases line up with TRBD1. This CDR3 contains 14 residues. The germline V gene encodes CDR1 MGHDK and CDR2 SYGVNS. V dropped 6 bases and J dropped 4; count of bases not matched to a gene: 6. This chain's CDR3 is CASRGQGSITEAFF. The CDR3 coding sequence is TGTGCCAGCAGGGGACAGGGTAGTATCACTGAAGCTTTCTTT. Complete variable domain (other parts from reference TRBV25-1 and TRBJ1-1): EADIYQTPRYLVIGTGKKITLECSQTMGHDKMYWYQQDPGMELHLIHYSYGVNSTEKGDLSSESTVSRIRTEHFPLTLESARPSHTSQYLCASRGQGSITEAFFGQGTRLTVV.

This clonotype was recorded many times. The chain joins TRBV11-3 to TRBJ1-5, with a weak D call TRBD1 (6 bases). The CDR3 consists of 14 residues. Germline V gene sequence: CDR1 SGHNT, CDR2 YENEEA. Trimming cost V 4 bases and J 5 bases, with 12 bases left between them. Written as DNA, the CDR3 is TGTGCCAGCAGCTACAGGGAGGTCGATCAGCCCCAGCATTTT. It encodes CASSYREVDQPQHF.

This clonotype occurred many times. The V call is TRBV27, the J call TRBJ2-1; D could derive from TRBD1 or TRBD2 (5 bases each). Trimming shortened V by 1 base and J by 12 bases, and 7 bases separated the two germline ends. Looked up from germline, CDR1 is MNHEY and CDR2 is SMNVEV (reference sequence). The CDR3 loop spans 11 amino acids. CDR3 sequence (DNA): TGTGCCAGCAGTTTATGGGGGTTGCAGTTCTTC. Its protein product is CASSLWGLQFF.

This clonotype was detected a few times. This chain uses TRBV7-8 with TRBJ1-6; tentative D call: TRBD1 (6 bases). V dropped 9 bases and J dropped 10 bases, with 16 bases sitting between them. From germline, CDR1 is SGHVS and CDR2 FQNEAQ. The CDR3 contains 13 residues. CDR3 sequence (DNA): TGTGCCAGTCGGGGGGCCGGATACTCACCCCTCCACTTT. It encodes CASRGAGYSPLHF.

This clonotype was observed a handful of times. The CDR3 region is CASSVGTGGASGTQYF. The DNA of the CDR3 is TGTGCCAGCAGTGTGGGGACAGGGGGCGCGTCAGGGACCCAGTACTTC. The chain employs TRBV25-1 and TRBJ2-5, with TRBD1 identical over 12 bases. The ends lost 4 bases at V and 7 bases at J; junction bases unmatched: 10. Germline assignment: CDR1 MGHDK and CDR2 SYGVNS. The CDR3 has 16 amino acids.

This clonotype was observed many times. The CDR3 region has the DNA TGTGCCAGCAGCCTAAGACTGGACAGAAACTCCTACAATGAGCAGTTCTTC. Its protein is CASSLRLDRNSYNEQFF. The chain has TRBV5-6 and TRBJ2-1; the D gene is possibly TRBD1 (6 bases). Germline CDR1 SGHDT, CDR2 YYEEEE. The CDR3 has 17 amino acids. V was trimmed by 4 bases and J by 0 bases, leaving 17 bases between them.

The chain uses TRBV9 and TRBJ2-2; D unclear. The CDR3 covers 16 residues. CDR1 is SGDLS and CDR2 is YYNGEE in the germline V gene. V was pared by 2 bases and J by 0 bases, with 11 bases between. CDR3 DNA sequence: TGTGCCAGCAGCGTGTGGGGTTCAACGAACACCGGGGAGCTGTTTTTT. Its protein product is CASSVWGSTNTGELFF.

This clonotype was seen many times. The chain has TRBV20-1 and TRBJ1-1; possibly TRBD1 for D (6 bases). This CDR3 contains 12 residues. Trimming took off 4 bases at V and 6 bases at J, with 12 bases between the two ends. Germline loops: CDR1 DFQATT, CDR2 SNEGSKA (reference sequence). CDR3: CSAIRGPAEAFF. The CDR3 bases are TGCAGTGCTATCCGGGGGCCGGCTGAAGCTTTCTTT.

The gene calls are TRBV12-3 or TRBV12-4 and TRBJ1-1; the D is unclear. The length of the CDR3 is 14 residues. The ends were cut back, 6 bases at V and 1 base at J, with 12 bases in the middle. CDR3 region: CASSPQVGNTEAFF. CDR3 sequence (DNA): TGTGCCAGCAGCCCTCAGGTTGGGAACACTGAAGCTTTCTTT.

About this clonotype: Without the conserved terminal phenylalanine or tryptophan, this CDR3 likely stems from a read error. This CDR3 is CASRVTNTGELFV. In DNA, the CDR3 is TGCGCCAGCAGGGTCACGAACACCGGGGAGCTGTTTGTT. V is TRBV5-1 and J is TRBJ2-2; D is undetermined. The germline CDR1 and CDR2 sequences are SGHRS and YFSETQ. The CDR3 runs to 13 residues. V was trimmed by 5 bases and J by 0 bases, leaving 5 bases between them.

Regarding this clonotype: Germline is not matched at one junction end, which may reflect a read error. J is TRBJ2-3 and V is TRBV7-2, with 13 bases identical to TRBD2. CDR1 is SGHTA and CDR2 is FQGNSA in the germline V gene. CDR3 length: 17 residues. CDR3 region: CASSSSGLAGKTDTEYF. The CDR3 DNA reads TGTGCCAGCAGCTCTTCGGGACTAGCGGGGAAAACAGATACGGAGTATTTT.

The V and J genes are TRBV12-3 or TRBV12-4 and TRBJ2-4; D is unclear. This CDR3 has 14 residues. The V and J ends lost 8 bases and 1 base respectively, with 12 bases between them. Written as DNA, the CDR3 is TGTGCCAGCGGGCCCCCGGGTGCCAAAAACATTCAGTACTTC. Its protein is CASGPPGAKNIQYF.

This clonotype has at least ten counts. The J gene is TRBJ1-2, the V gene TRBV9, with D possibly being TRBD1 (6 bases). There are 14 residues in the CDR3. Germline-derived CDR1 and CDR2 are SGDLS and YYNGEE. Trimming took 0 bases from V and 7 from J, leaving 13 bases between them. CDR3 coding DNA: TGTGCCAGCAGCGTAGTGTCGGGGGCTGGTGGCTACACCTTC. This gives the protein CASSVVSGAGGYTF.

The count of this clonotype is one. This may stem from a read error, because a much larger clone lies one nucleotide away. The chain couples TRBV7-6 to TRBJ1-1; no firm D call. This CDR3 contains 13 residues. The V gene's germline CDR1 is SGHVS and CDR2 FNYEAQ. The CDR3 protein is CTSSLSRDTEAFF. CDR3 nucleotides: TGTACCAGCAGCTTAAGTAGGGACACTGAAGCTTTCTTT. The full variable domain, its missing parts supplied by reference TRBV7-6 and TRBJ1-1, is GAGVSQSPRYKVTKRGQDVALRCDPISGHVSLYWYRQALGQGPEFLTYFNYEAQQDKSGLPNDRFSAERPEGSISTLTIQRTEQRDSAMYRCTSSLSRDTEAFFGQGTRLTVV.

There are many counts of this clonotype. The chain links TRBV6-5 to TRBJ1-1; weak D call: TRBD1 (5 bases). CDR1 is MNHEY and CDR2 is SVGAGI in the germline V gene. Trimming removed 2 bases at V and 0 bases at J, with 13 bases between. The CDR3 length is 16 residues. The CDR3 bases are TGTGCCAGCAGTTACGCCCCAGGGAGGGTGAACACTGAAGCTTTCTTT. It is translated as CASSYAPGRVNTEAFF.

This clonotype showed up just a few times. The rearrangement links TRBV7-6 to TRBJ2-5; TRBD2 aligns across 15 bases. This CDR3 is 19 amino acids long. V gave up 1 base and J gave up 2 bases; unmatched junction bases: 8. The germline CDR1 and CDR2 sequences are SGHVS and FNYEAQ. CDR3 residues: CASSLEYGTSGGPQETQYF. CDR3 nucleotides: TGTGCCAGCAGCTTAGAGTACGGGACTAGCGGGGGGCCGCAAGAGACCCAGTACTTC.

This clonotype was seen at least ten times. CDR3 DNA sequence: TGTGCCAGTGGAGGCGGGGAAGAGACCCAGTACTTC. It translates to CASGGGEETQYF. The chain links TRBV27 to TRBJ2-5; possibly TRBD2 for D (6 bases). The CDR3 has 12 residues. The germline gives CDR1 MNHEY, CDR2 SMNVEV (reference sequence). V lost 9 bases, J lost 3 bases, and 11 bases lay in between.

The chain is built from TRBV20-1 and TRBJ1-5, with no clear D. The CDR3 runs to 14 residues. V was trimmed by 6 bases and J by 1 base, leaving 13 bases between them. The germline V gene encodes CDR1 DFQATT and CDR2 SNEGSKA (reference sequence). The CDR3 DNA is TGCAGTGCCGGGGAGACGAACAGCAATCAGCCCCAGCATTTT. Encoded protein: CSAGETNSNQPQHF.

Here the CDR3 reads CASSLSIVVGGNEQFF. Here the CDR3 DNA reads TGTGCCAGCAGTCTAAGCATTGTAGTAGGGGGGAATGAGCAGTTCTTC. The rearrangement uses TRBV2 and TRBJ2-1; D may match TRBD1 or TRBD2 (6 bases each). The V gene's germline CDR1 is SNHLY and CDR2 FYNNEI. The CDR3 totals 16 residues. Deletions cut 5 bases from V and 7 bases from J, with 21 bases between.

The CDR3 sequence: CASSTRPGSADEQYF. The DNA of the CDR3 is TGCGCCAGCAGCACGCGGCCGGGATCCGCGGACGAGCAGTACTTC. The V call is TRBV5-1, the J call TRBJ2-7; maybe TRBD2 (5 bases). CDR1 is SGHRS and CDR2 is YFSETQ in the germline V gene. The V gene lost 4 bases and the J gene lost 5 bases, with 19 bases spanning the gap. The CDR3 consists of 15 residues.

The CDR3 spells CASRRTGGSPQHF. CDR3 nucleotide sequence: TGTGCCAGCAGGAGGACAGGGGGCTCACCCCAGCATTTT. The gene calls are TRBV7-2 and TRBJ1-5, with 11 bases lining up with TRBD1. This CDR3 is built from 13 residues. The V gene end was trimmed by 6 bases and the J gene end by 10 bases; junction bases not matched to a gene: 5. Per the germline V gene, CDR1 is SGHTA and CDR2 is FQGNSA.

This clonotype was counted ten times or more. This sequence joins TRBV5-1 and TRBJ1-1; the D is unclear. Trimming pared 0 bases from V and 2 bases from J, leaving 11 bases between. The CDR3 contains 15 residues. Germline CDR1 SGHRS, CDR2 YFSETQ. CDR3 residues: CASSLATGPNTEAFF. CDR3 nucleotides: TGCGCCAGCAGCTTGGCGACCGGACCTAACACTGAAGCTTTCTTT. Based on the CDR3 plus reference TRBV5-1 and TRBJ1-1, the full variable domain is KAGVTQTPRYLIKTRGQQVTLSCSPISGHRSVSWYQQTPGQGLQFLFEYFSETQRNKGNFPGRFSGRQFSNSRSEMNVSTLELGDSALYLCASSLATGPNTEAFFGQGTRLTVV.

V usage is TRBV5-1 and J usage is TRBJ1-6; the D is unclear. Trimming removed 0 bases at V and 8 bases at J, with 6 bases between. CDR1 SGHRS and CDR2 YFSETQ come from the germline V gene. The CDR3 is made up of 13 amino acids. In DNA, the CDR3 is TGCGCCAGCAGCTTGGAGGACCATTCACCCCTCCACTTT. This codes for CASSLEDHSPLHF.

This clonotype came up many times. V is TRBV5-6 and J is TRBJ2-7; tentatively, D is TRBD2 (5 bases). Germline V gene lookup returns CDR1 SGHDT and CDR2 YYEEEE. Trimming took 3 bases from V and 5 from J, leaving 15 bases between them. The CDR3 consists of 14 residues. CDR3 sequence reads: CASSSRAVSNEQYF. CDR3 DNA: TGTGCCAGCAGCTCGCGGGCGGTCTCTAACGAGCAGTACTTC.

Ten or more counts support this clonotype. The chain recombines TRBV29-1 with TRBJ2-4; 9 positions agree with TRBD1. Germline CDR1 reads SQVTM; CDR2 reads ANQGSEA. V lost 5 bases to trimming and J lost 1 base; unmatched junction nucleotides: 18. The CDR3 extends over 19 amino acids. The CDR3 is CSVPTKPGQGGDAKNIQYF. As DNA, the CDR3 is TGCAGCGTTCCCACAAAACCGGGACAGGGCGGGGATGCCAAAAACATTCAGTACTTC. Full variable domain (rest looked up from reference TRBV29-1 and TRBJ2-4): SAVISQKPSRDICQRGTSLTIQCQVDSQVTMMFWYRQQPGQSLTLIATANQGSEATYESGFVIDKFPISRPNLTFSTLTVSNMSPEDSSIYLCSVPTKPGQGGDAKNIQYFGAGTRLSVL.